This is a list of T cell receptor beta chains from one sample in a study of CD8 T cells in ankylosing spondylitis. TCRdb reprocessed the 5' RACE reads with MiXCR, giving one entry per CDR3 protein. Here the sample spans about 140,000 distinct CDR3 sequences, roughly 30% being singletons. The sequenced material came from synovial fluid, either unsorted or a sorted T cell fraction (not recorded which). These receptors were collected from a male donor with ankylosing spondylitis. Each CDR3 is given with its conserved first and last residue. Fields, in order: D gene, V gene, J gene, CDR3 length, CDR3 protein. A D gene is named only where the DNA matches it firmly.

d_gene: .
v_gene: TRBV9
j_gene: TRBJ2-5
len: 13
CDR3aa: CASSGGAWETQYF

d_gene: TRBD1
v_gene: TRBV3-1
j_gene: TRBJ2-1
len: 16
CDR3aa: CASSHRQGRSYNEQFF

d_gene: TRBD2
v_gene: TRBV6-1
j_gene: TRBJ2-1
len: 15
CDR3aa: CASRRPGLADPRLFF

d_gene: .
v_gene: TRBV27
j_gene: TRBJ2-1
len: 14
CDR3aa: CASAYRGPLNEQFF

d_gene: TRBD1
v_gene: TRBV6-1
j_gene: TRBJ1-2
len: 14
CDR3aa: CASKRPGTGEGYTF

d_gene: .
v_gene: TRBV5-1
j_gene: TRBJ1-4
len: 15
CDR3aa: CASSYIGATNEKLFF

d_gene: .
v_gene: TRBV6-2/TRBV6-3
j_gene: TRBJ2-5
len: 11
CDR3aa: CASSPRETQYF

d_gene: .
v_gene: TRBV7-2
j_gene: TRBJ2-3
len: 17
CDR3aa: CASSLGAGRDRIDTQYF

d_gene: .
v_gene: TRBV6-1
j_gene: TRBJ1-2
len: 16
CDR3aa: CASSLRGGAPNYGYTF

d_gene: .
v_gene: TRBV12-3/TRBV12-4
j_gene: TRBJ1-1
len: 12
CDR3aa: CASSFWFTEAFF

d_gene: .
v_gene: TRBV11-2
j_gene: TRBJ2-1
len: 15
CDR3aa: CASSLGFMRVNEQFF

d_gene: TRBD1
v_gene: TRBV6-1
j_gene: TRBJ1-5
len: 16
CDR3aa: CASRISGTASNQPQHF

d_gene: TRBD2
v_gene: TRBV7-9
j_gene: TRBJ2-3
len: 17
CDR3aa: CASSPPGVAGGTDTQYF

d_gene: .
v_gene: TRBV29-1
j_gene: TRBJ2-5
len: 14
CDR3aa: CSVESGGYRETQYF

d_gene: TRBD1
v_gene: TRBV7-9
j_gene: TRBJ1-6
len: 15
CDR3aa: CASSLATGGYSPLHF

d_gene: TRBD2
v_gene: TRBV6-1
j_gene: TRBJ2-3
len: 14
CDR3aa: CASSPGGVTDTQYF

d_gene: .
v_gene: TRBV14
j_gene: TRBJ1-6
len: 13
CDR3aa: CASSQGGNSPLHF

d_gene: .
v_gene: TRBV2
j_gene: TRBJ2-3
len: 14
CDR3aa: CASSGTRRTDTQYF

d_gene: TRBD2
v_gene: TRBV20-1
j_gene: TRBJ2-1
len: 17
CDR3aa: CSARDRPTSGAYNEQFF

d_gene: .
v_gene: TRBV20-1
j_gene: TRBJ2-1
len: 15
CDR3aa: CSASGAGTTYNEQFF

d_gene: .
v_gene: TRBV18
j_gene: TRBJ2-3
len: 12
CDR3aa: CASSPKHGTQYF

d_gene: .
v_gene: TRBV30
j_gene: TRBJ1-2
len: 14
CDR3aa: CAWSVYTGNYGYTF

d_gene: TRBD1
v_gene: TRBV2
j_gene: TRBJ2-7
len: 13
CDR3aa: CASTTGSSYEQYF

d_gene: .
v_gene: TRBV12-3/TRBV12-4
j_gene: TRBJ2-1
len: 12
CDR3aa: CASSLTSGEQFF

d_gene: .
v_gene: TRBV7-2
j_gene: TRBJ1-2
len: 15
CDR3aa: CASSLPSGGQGGYTF

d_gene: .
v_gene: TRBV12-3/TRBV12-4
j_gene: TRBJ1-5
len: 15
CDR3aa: CASSLGGVGNQPQHF

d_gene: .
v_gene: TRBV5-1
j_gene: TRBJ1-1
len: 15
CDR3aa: CASSLVSRTNTEAFF

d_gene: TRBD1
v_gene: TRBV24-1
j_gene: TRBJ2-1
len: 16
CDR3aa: CATSDWIATGSNEQFF

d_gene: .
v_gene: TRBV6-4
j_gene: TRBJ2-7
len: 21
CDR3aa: CASRNTPLLAFGRGNSYEQYF

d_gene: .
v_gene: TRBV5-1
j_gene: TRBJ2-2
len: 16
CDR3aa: CASSPLGGFSSGELFF

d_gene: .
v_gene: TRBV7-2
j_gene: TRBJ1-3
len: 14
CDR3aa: CASSPSLRENTIYF

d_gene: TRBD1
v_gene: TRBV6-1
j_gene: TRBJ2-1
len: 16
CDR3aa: CASSENWGQGGPGSFF

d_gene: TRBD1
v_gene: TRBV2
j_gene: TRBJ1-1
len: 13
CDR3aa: CASSGQGYTEAFF

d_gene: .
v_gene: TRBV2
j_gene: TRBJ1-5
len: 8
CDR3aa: CASTPQHF

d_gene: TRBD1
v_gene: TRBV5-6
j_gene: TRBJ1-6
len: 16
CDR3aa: CASSPDRGLDNSPLHF

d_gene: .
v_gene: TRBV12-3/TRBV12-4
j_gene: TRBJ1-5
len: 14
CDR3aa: CASSFGQTSWPQHF

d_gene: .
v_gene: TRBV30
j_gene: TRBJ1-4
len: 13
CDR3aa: CAWAGDRSEKLFF